The next 4 T cell receptor beta chains were all read from a single sample in a study of T-cell reconstitution after alpha-beta-depleted transplantation in children. Unique molecular identifiers were incorporated into the prepared TCRbeta library. TCRdb reprocessed the PCR reads with MiXCR, giving one entry per CDR3 protein. The data hold 540,000 or so distinct CDR3 sequences, with 23% observed a single time. The specimen was PBMCs, mostly from graft donor cells, collected 360 days after TCRalphabeta/CD19-depleted stem cell transplant. These receptors were obtained from a boy younger than two who had a stem cell transplant for acute myeloid leukemia, so the T cells may come from the graft donor.

This clonotype has a handful of counts. CDR3 in amino acids: CSVQGSSYEQYF. CDR3 nucleotides: TGCAGCGTTCAGGGGTCCTCCTACGAGCAGTACTTC. The chain recombines TRBV29-1 with TRBJ2-7; possible D gene TRBD1, 6 bases. The germline gives CDR1 SQVTM, CDR2 ANQGSEA. V was trimmed by 5 bases and J by 0 bases, leaving 8 bases between them. CDR3 length: 12 residues.

This chain connects TRBV12-3 or TRBV12-4 to TRBJ1-5, with D uncertain. V was pared by 1 base and J by 0 bases, with 16 bases between. The CDR3 sequence is 18 residues long. CDR3 nucleotide sequence: TGTGCCAGCAGTTTAGAGGCCCTCATAGCTAATAGCAATCAGCCCCAGCATTTT. It yields the protein CASSLEALIANSNQPQHF.

This clonotype was observed a handful of times. The rearrangement uses TRBV29-1 and TRBJ1-1; weak D call: TRBD1 (6 bases). V was trimmed by 4 bases and J by 4 bases, leaving 19 bases between them. CDR1 is SQVTM, CDR2 ANQGSEA, per germline. CDR3 length: 15 amino acids. The CDR3 bases are TGCAGCGTTGGGGGTTGGGGGGGCCCGGGCACTGAAGCTTTCTTT. It yields the protein CSVGGWGGPGTEAFF.

This clonotype has ten or more counts. This chain connects TRBV20-1 to TRBJ2-7, with D possibly matching TRBD2 (6 bases). CDR1 is DFQATT and CDR2 is SNEGSKA in the germline V gene (reference sequence). V was shortened by 1 base and J by 4 bases, with 14 bases between the two germline ends. The CDR3 loop spans 14 amino acids. In DNA, the CDR3 is TGCAGTGCTAGAGGGGGGACTGGGGTGTACGAGCAGTACGTC. It specifies CSARGGTGVYEQYV.